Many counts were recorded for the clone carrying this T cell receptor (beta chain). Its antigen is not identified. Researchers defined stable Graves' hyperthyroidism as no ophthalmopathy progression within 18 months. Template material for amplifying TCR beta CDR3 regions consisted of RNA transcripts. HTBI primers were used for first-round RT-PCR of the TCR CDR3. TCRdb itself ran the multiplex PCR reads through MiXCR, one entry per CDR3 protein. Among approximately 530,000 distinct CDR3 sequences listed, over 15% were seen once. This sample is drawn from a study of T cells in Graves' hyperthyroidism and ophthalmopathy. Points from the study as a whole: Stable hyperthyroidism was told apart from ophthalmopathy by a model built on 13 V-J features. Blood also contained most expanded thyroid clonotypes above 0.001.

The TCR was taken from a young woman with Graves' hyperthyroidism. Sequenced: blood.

DNA of the CDR3: TGTGCCAGCAGCTCCATCGGACGGTATGGCTACACCTTC. Translation gives CASSSIGRYGYTF. The chain has TRBV7-9 and TRBJ1-2; D is unclear. The V gene's germline CDR1 is SEHNR and CDR2 FQNEAQ (reference sequence). The CDR3 is 13 amino acids. The V end lost 4 bases, the J end lost 5 bases, and 11 bases lay between the germline ends.